The 18 T cell receptor beta chains below all came from one sample that was sequenced in a study of T cells in Graves' hyperthyroidism and ophthalmopathy. What was amplified from RNA transcripts were TCR beta CDR3 regions. The study used the HTBI primer set for a first-round RT-PCR of the TCR CDR3. MiXCR, run by TCRdb on the multiplex PCR reads, gives a single entry per CDR3 protein. The sample includes 500,000 to 650,000 distinct CDR3 sequences, about 14% of them seen just once. The specimen was blood. All receptors derive from a woman aged 40 to 55 with Graves' hyperthyroidism.

This clonotype was counted a few times. The rearrangement links TRBV29-1 to TRBJ2-4, with no clear D. The CDR3 has 11 amino acids. Trimming cost V 7 bases and J 4 bases, with 8 bases left between them. The germline CDR1 and CDR2 sequences are SQVTM and ANQGSEA. The CDR3 reads CSGYVKNIQYF. In DNA form, the CDR3 reads TGCAGCGGTTACGTAAAAAACATTCAGTACTTC.

In the case of this clonotype: A much larger clone sits a single nucleotide away, making a read error possible. The V call is TRBV7-8, the J call TRBJ1-1, with 7 nucleotides matching TRBD1. The germline gives CDR1 SGHVS, CDR2 FQNEAQ. The J segment lost 12 bases and the V segment lost 6 bases, leaving 13 bases of the junction unmatched. The CDR3 spans 13 residues. Here the CDR3 reads CASSPQATGTTFF. The CDR3 DNA sequence: TGTGCCAGCAGTCCGCAGGCGACAGGGACAACTTTCTTT.

The chain has TRBV19 and TRBJ2-5; tentative D call: TRBD2 (5 bases). The CDR3 has 14 amino acids. Trimming took 3 bases from V and 1 from J, leaving 9 bases between them. The germline CDR1 and CDR2 sequences are LNHDA and SQIVND (reference sequence). The CDR3 is CASSIFRGQETQYF. CDR3 DNA sequence: TGTGCCAGTAGTATTTTCCGGGGCCAAGAGACCCAGTACTTC. Full variable domain (remainder filled in from reference TRBV19 and TRBJ2-5): DGGITQSPKYLFRKEGQNVTLSCEQNLNHDAMYWYRQDPGQGLRLIYYSQIVNDFQKGDIAEGYSVSREKKESFPLTVTSAQKNPTAFYLCASSIFRGQETQYFGPGTRLLVL.

There are many counts of this clonotype. This rearrangement joins TRBV12-3 or TRBV12-4 to TRBJ2-7, with 7 bases aligning to TRBD1. V lost 7 bases, J lost 7 bases, and 10 bases stayed unmatched. The CDR3 contains 13 residues. Here the CDR3 reads CASTRTGILEQYF. The CDR3 DNA reads TGTGCCAGCACCAGGACAGGAATCTTGGAGCAGTACTTC.

V is TRBV20-1 and J is TRBJ2-3; no definite D call. The CDR3 loop spans 12 amino acids. Trimming pared 7 bases from V and 1 base from J, leaving 9 bases between. Germline loops: CDR1 DFQATT, CDR2 SNEGSKA (reference sequence). CDR3 amino acids: CSGFSGTDTQYF. In DNA, the CDR3 is TGCAGTGGGTTCAGTGGCACAGATACGCAGTATTTT.

V gene TRBV15 combines with J gene TRBJ1-2, with D uncertain. CDR3 length: 13 residues. Germline V gene data show CDR1 as LNHNV and CDR2 as YYDKDF (reference sequence). The V end lost 0 bases, the J end lost 3 bases, and 5 bases lay between the germline ends. CDR3 in amino acids: CATSRDRDYGYTF. DNA of the CDR3: TGTGCCACCAGCAGAGACCGGGACTATGGCTACACCTTC.

The chain has TRBV3-1 and TRBJ1-4; D unresolved. CDR1 is LGHDT and CDR2 is YNNKEL in the germline V gene (reference sequence). The V end lost 8 bases, the J end lost 0 bases, and 10 bases lay between the germline ends. The CDR3 has 14 residues. Here the CDR3 reads CASGPTATNEKLFF. The CDR3 bases are TGTGCCAGCGGCCCGACGGCAACTAATGAAAAACTGTTTTTT.

In its sample, this clonotype was seen many times. The chain recombines TRBV29-1 with TRBJ2-7; 11 nucleotides match TRBD2. V trimming: 6 bases; J trimming: 3 bases; junction bases outside the gene matches: 1. The CDR3 is made up of 12 amino acids. Germline CDR1 SQVTM, CDR2 ANQGSEA. The DNA of the CDR3 is TGCAGCGTGGGGACTAGCGGCTACGAGCAGTACTTC. Its translation: CSVGTSGYEQYF.

V is TRBV30 and J is TRBJ1-4; D possibly corresponds to TRBD1 (5 bases). The germline V gene has CDR1 GTSNPN and CDR2 SVGIG (reference sequence). V lost 5 bases and J lost 12, with 13 bases in between. The CDR3 has 11 amino acids. The CDR3 DNA reads TGTGCCTGGGGTCGGGGGGTGGAACTGTTTTTT. Amino acid sequence: CAWGRGVELFF.

Many counts were recorded for this clonotype. V usage is TRBV30 and J usage is TRBJ2-7, with TRBD2 identical over 8 bases. CDR1 is GTSNPN, CDR2 SVGIG, per germline (reference sequence). The CDR3 has 13 amino acids. V gave up 2 bases and J gave up 5 bases; unmatched junction bases: 5. The CDR3 DNA is TGTGCCTGGAGTAGCGGGAGCATAAACGAGCAGTACTTC. Its translation: CAWSSGSINEQYF.

This clonotype was seen ten or more times. The V call is TRBV28, the J call TRBJ2-7; D gene unclear. With 3 bases removed from V and 4 bases from J, the gap between germline ends came to 13 bases. CDR1 MDHEN and CDR2 SYDVKM come from the germline V gene. This CDR3 spans 14 amino acids. The CDR3 sequence is CASSFEYGPYEQYF. The DNA for the CDR3 is TGTGCCAGCAGTTTTGAATACGGTCCTTACGAGCAGTACTTC.

For this clonotype: It may be a read error: a sequence one base away is much more abundant. The chain is built from TRBV7-9 and TRBJ2-2; tentatively, D is TRBD1 or TRBD2 (5 bases each). Trimming removed 1 base from V and 3 bases from J, with 12 bases in between. Germline V gene lookup returns CDR1 SEHNR and CDR2 FQNEAQ (reference sequence). This CDR3 region has 16 residues. CDR3 sequence reads: CASSLGPGRDTGELFF. As DNA, the CDR3 is TGTGCCAGCAGCTTAGGGCCGGGACGGGACACCGGGGAGCTGTTTTTT.

This clonotype was picked up many times. The rearrangement uses TRBV6-2 or TRBV6-3 and TRBJ2-1; tentatively, D is TRBD1 (6 bases). From germline, CDR1 is MNHEY and CDR2 SVGEGT. The V and J ends lost 2 bases and 4 bases respectively, with 15 bases between them. The CDR3 contains 16 residues. The CDR3 bases are TGTGCCAGCAGTTACCTTCAGGGGCCTTTGTACAATGAGCAGTTCTTC. Its translation: CASSYLQGPLYNEQFF.

This clonotype was picked up many times. This rearrangement joins TRBV28 to TRBJ2-1; tentative D call: TRBD1 (6 bases). CDR1 is MDHEN, CDR2 SYDVKM, per germline. Trimming took 4 bases from V and 2 from J, leaving 18 bases between them. The CDR3 loop spans 17 amino acids. CDR3 sequence reads: CASSSRNLDRPYNEQFF. The CDR3 DNA is TGTGCCAGCAGTTCCCGGAATCTCGACAGGCCCTACAATGAGCAGTTCTTC.

This clonotype was seen only a few times. The rearrangement joins TRBV19 to TRBJ2-3; TRBD2 aligns across 10 bases. The length of the CDR3 is 15 residues. The trim removed 4 bases at V and 4 bases at J, leaving 5 bases unmatched. The germline V gene encodes CDR1 LNHDA and CDR2 SQIVND (reference sequence). DNA of the CDR3: TGTGCCAGTAGTACGGTAGCGGGAGGAGCAGATACGCAGTATTTT. It codes for CASSTVAGGADTQYF.

This clonotype has at least ten counts. The chain is built from TRBV2 and TRBJ2-1; 7 bases align to TRBD1. The CDR3 is made up of 14 amino acids. The V segment lost 7 bases and the J segment 3 bases; nucleotides outside the gene matches: 6. Germline assignment: CDR1 SNHLY and CDR2 FYNNEI. CDR3 sequence reads: CASNAGGVYNEQFF. Here the CDR3 DNA reads TGTGCCAGCAATGCAGGGGGAGTCTACAATGAGCAGTTCTTC.

This sequence joins TRBV18 and TRBJ1-1; no clear D gene. This CDR3 is built from 15 residues. Germline V gene lookup returns CDR1 KGHSH and CDR2 LQKENI. V was pared by 8 bases and J by 4 bases, with 20 bases between. The CDR3: CASKPGRLKGTEAFF. Here the CDR3 DNA reads TGTGCCAGCAAACCCGGGAGATTGAAGGGCACTGAAGCTTTCTTT.

This chain links TRBV9 with TRBJ1-1, with D hard to call. Trimming stripped 0 bases from V and 4 bases from J, with 7 bases between. The CDR3 length is 13 residues. Looked up from germline, CDR1 is SGDLS and CDR2 is YYNGEE. CDR3: CASSVVAGTEAFF. CDR3 nucleotide sequence: TGTGCCAGCAGCGTAGTAGCAGGCACTGAAGCTTTCTTT.